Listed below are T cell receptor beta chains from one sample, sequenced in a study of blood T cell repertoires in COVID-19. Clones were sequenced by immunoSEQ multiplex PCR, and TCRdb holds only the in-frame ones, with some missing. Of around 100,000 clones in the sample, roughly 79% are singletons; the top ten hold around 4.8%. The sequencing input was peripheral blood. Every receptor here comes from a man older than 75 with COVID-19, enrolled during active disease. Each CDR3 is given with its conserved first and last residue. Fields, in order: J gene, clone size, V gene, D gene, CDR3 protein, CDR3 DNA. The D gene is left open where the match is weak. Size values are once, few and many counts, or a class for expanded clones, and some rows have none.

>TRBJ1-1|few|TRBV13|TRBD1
CASSLKQGALNTEAFF
TGTGCCAGCAGCTTAAAACAGGGGGCCTTAAACACTGAAGCTTTCTTT
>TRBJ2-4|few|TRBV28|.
CASSSRSLSVIAKNIQYF
TGTGCCAGCAGTTCCCGCTCCCTTTCAGTTATAGCCAAAAACATTCAGTACTTC
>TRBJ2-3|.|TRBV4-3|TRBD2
CASSQERTSLSVDTQYF
TGCGCCAGCAGCCAAGAAAGGACTAGCCTCTCCGTTGATACGCAGTATTTT
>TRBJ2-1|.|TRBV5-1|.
CASRRAGAFQEQFF
TGCGCCAGCAGGCGGGCAGGGGCATTTCAGGAGCAGTTCTTC
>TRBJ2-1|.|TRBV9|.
CASSVGLKDNEQFF
TGTGCCAGCAGCGTAGGACTAAAAGACAATGAGCAGTTCTTC
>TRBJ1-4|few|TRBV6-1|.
CASSEQEGEKLFF
TGTGCCAGCAGTGAACAGGAAGGTGAAAAACTGTTTTTT
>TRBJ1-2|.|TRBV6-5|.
CASSFIFQGSGGYTF
TGTGCCAGCAGTTTCATTTTTCAGGGGTCTGGTGGCTACACCTTC
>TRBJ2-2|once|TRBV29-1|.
CSVEGIGGRNTGELFF
TGCAGCGTTGAAGGAATCGGGGGGCGGAACACCGGGGAGCTGTTTTTT
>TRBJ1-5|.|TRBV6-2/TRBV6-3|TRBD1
CASSRRQGGSGQPQHF
TGTGCCAGCAGTCGAAGACAGGGCGGCTCAGGGCAGCCCCAGCATTTT
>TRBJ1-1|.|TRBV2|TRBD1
CASSETKGANTEAFF
TGTGCCAGCAGTGAAACGAAGGGGGCTAACACTGAAGCTTTCTTT
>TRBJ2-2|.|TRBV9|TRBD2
CASSAGLAGGPRELFF
TGTGCCAGCAGCGCGGGACTAGCGGGGGGGCCGAGGGAGCTGTTTTTT
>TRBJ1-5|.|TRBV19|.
CASSAAQGWGGDQPQHF
TGTGCCAGTAGTGCGGCTCAGGGATGGGGCGGGGATCAGCCCCAGCATTTT
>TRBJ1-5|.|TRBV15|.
CATSRDGGYDNQPQHF
TGTGCCACCAGCAGAGATGGGGGGTATGACAATCAGCCCCAGCATTTT
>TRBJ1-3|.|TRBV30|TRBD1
CAWSGYRGFIGNTIYF
TGTGCCTGGAGTGGATACAGGGGGTTCATTGGAAACACCATATATTTT
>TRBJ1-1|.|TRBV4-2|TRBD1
CASSQDSGGAGTEAFF
TGTGCCAGCAGCCAAGACTCAGGGGGCGCGGGAACTGAAGCTTTCTTT
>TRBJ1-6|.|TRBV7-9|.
CASSSEGTAYNSPLHF
TGTGCCAGCAGCTCAGAAGGGACTGCCTATAATTCACCCCTCCACTTT
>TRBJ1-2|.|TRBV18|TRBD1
CASSPQTGINYGYTF
TGTGCCAGCTCACCCCAGACAGGGATTAACTATGGCTACACCTTC
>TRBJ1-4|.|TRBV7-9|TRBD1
CASTSGGQVNEKLFF
TGTGCCAGCACCTCCGGGGGACAGGTGAATGAAAAACTGTTTTTT
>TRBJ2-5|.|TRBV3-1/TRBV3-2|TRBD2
CASSLRGAQQETQYF
TGTGCCAGCAGCCTGCGGGGGGCCCAGCAAGAGACCCAGTACTTC
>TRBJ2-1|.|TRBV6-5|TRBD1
CASSYPEGRQGEQFF
TGTGCCAGCAGTTACCCCGAAGGAAGACAGGGTGAGCAGTTCTTC
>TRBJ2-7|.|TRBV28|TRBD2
CASSSSGLAGRTSAYEQYF
TGTGCCAGCAGTTCCTCGGGACTAGCGGGACGAACCTCCGCTTACGAGCAGTACTTC
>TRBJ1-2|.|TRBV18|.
CASSLREGGYGYTF
TGTGCCAGCTCACTTAGAGAGGGAGGTTATGGCTACACCTTC